The 8 T cell receptor beta chains below were found in one sample sequenced in a study of blood T cell repertoires in COVID-19. Sequencing used immunoSEQ multiplex PCR; TCRdb keeps in-frame clones, though not all of them. The table lists fewer than 90,000 clones, 80% to 90% of them singletons. The sample taken for sequencing was peripheral blood. These receptors all stem from a woman older than 75 with active COVID-19.

The gene calls are TRBV29-1 and TRBJ2-7; TRBD1 might be the D (7 bases). Trimming shortened V by 4 bases and J by 3 bases, and 22 bases separated the two germline ends. The CDR3 spans 16 residues. The germline gives CDR1 SQVTM, CDR2 ANQGSEA. CDR3 in DNA: TGCAGCGTTGGCCGGACAGGCCCAGGGGGGTTCTACGAGCAGTACTTC. Its translation: CSVGRTGPGGFYEQYF.

V is TRBV7-2 and J is TRBJ2-7, with TRBD2 as a possible D gene (7 bases). The ends were cut back, 8 bases at V and 2 bases at J, with 16 bases in the middle. The length of the CDR3 is 14 residues. Germline V gene data show CDR1 as SGHTA and CDR2 as FQGNSA. This CDR3 is CASRGAGRTYEQYF. CDR3 bases: TGTGCCAGCCGGGGGGCGGGTCGTACCTACGAGCAGTACTTC.

The V and J genes are TRBV27 and TRBJ1-2; TRBD1 is a possible D gene (6 bases). The CDR3 is 13 amino acids. CDR1 MNHEY and CDR2 SMNVEV come from the germline V gene (reference sequence). V was shortened by 6 bases and J by 6 bases, with 14 bases between the two germline ends. The CDR3 reads CASRRDTGDGYTF. The CDR3 DNA reads as TGTGCCAGCAGACGGGACACCGGGGATGGCTACACCTTC.

This sequence joins TRBV28 and TRBJ2-7, with TRBD2 identical over 13 bases. With V trimmed by 6 bases and J by 2 bases, 13 bases remained unmatched. The CDR3 is 18 amino acids. CDR1 and CDR2 (germline): MDHEN, SYDVKM. The DNA of the CDR3 is TGTGCCAGCAGCCTCGGGACGGCCGGACTAGCGGGAGCCTACGAGCAGTACTTC. Amino acids: CASSLGTAGLAGAYEQYF.

The chain combines TRBV5-1 with TRBJ2-7, with TRBD1 matching 8 bases. The trim removed 4 bases at V and 2 bases at J, leaving 8 bases unmatched. Germline loops: CDR1 SGHRS, CDR2 YFSETQ. There are 15 residues in the CDR3. The CDR3 nucleotides read TGCGCCAGCAGCAAGACCGGGACAGGCGCCTACGAGCAGTACTTC. It yields the protein CASSKTGTGAYEQYF.

This rearrangement joins TRBV2 to TRBJ1-5; D might be TRBD1 (5 bases). The CDR3 contains 13 residues. Per germline, CDR1 SNHLY and CDR2 FYNNEI. With 8 bases removed from V and 6 bases from J, the gap between germline ends came to 14 bases. DNA of the CDR3: TGTGCCAGCGACGGGCAGGGCCTTCAGCCCCAGCATTTT. The encoded protein is CASDGQGLQPQHF.

The CDR3 nucleotides are TGTGCCAGCACCCCTCATACCCATTCTAGCCACAATGAGCAGTTCTTC. Protein: CASTPHTHSSHNEQFF. The chain recombines TRBV5-4 with TRBJ2-1; D possibly corresponds to TRBD2 (5 bases). V lost 6 bases to trimming and J lost 5 bases, with 21 bases between them. Germline V gives CDR1 SGHNT, CDR2 YYREEE (reference sequence). The CDR3 covers 16 residues.

This chain uses TRBV4-1 with TRBJ2-7; 12 bases fit TRBD2. The length of the CDR3 is 17 residues. The germline gives CDR1 MGHRA, CDR2 YSYEKL. V dropped 6 bases and J dropped 0; count of bases not matched to a gene: 9. The CDR3 protein is CASSPTSGSPHSYEQYF. The DNA of the CDR3 is TGCGCCAGCAGTCCGACTAGCGGGAGTCCTCACTCCTACGAGCAGTACTTC.